The 27 T cell receptor beta chains given below trace back to one sample, sequenced in a study of CD8+CD57+ T cells in acquired aplastic anemia. Those patients picked for sequencing had displayed CD8+CD57+ cell expansion on flow cytometry. Genomic DNA served as template for TCR beta VDJ and CDR3 profiling. TCRdb redid the calling of the reads with MiXCR, one entry per CDR3 protein. The table lists around 290,000 distinct CDR3 sequences, roughly 53% of them singletons. The specimen was sorted CD4+, CD8+, or CD8+CD57+ T cells (not recorded which) from PBMCs. These receptors were taken from a human donor with aplastic anemia.

This clonotype was counted a single time. The CDR3 carries no conserved terminal phenylalanine or tryptophan, so it likely arises from a read error. It is unclear where the CDR3 begins or ends on the DNA, so no DNA is shown, and the CDR3 is as TCRdb lists it. The CDR3: CSADVDGA. The chain recombines TRBV20-1 with TRBJ2-6; the listed D gene, TRBD1, was not tested against the DNA. In germline, CDR1 is DFQATT, CDR2 SNEGSKA (reference sequence). 8 amino acids form the CDR3, both terminal residues included.

Ten or more counts support this clonotype. V usage is TRBV6-5 and J usage is TRBJ2-1; TRBD1 aligns across 7 bases. Per the germline V gene, CDR1 is MNHEY and CDR2 is SVGAGI. The ends lost 2 bases at V and 6 bases at J; junction bases unmatched: 4. The CDR3 contains 14 residues. The CDR3: CASSYGGQSNEQFF. CDR3 in DNA: TGTGCCAGCAGTTACGGGGGACAGTCCAATGAGCAGTTCTTC.

This clonotype has ten or more counts. The V call is TRBV4-1, the J call TRBJ2-1; D remains ambiguous. Germline values: CDR1 MGHRA, CDR2 YSYEKL. The V end lost 0 bases, the J end lost 9 bases, and 15 bases lay between the germline ends. The CDR3 runs 15 residues. The DNA for the CDR3 is TGCGCCAGCAGCCAAGATTATCGTCTCCCGGGTGAGCAGTTCTTC. Translated: CASSQDYRLPGEQFF.

V gene TRBV20-1 combines with J gene TRBJ2-3; the match to TRBD2 covers 7 bases. Germline assignment: CDR1 DFQATT and CDR2 SNEGSKA (reference sequence). V gave up 3 bases and J gave up 4 bases; unmatched junction bases: 7. The length of the CDR3 is 14 residues. The CDR3 DNA reads as TGCAGTGCTAGGGCGGGAGCTGGGCCAGATACGCAGTATTTT. This gives the protein CSARAGAGPDTQYF.

Ten or more counts support this clonotype. This chain joins TRBV3-1 and TRBJ2-2, with 7 bases that match TRBD1. There are 13 residues in the CDR3. The ends lost 4 bases at V and 8 bases at J; junction bases unmatched: 4. Germline CDR1 is LGHDT and CDR2 is YNNKEL (reference sequence). CDR3 nucleotides: TGTGCCAGCAGCCGAAGGGGACAGGGGGAGCTGTTTTTT. The encoded protein is CASSRRGQGELFF.

Note on this clonotype: This may come from a read error, since a much larger clone is one base off. The chain links TRBV2 to TRBJ1-6, with D possibly TRBD1 on 5 matching bases. CDR1 SNHLY and CDR2 FYNNEI come from the germline V gene. CDR3 length equals 12 residues. CDR3 region: CASSGGVSPPHF. In DNA form, the CDR3 reads TGTGCCAGCAGTGGAGGGGTATCACCCCCCCACTTT.

V usage is TRBV20-1 and J usage is TRBJ2-7, with D possibly matching TRBD2 (6 bases). CDR3 size: 14 residues. Germline CDR1 DFQATT, CDR2 SNEGSKA (reference sequence). V lost 6 bases and J 2 bases, leaving 17 bases between the germline ends. CDR3 coding DNA: TGCAGTGCAGCGGGTAATAGCGGTGCCTACGAGCAGTACTTC. Translating it yields CSAAGNSGAYEQYF.

This clonotype was observed a few times. The chain recombines TRBV10-3 with TRBJ2-5; 9 nucleotides agree with TRBD2. With 4 bases clipped from V and 2 bases from J, the junction kept 8 bases outside the gene matches. Germline V gives CDR1 ENHRY, CDR2 SYGVKD. The length of the CDR3 is 16 residues. CDR3 sequence (DNA): TGTGCCATCAGTGGCGGGGGGGCGAGTTCGCAAGAGACCCAGTACTTC. It specifies CAISGGGASSQETQYF.

Regarding this clonotype: The junction shows a germline mismatch at one end, possibly a read error. The chain has TRBV5-1 and TRBJ2-3; 9 bases line up with TRBD1. This CDR3 contains 10 residues. Germline CDR1 and CDR2: SGHRS and YFSETQ. The DNA of the CDR3 is TGCGCCAGCAGCTTGGAGGGACAGGGTTTT. It specifies CASSLEGQGF.

This clonotype was detected ten times or more. This chain links TRBV19 with TRBJ1-2; 8 nucleotides agree with TRBD1. Germline loops: CDR1 LNHDA, CDR2 SQIVND (reference sequence). Trimming took 4 bases from V and 8 from J; bases not matched to a gene: 6. The CDR3 spans 13 residues. CDR3: CASSTTGDRGYTF. The CDR3 DNA reads TGTGCCAGTAGTACGACAGGGGATCGCGGCTACACCTTC. The full variable domain, with the rest looked up from reference TRBV19 and TRBJ1-2, is DGGITQSPKYLFRKEGQNVTLSCEQNLNHDAMYWYRQDPGQGLRLIYYSQIVNDFQKGDIAEGYSVSREKKESFPLTVTSAQKNPTAFYLCASSTTGDRGYTFGSGTRLTVV.

The CDR3 region has the DNA TGTGCCATCAGGGGATTAGCGGTTCAAAACACCGGGGAGCTGTTTTTT. Its protein is CAIRGLAVQNTGELFF. The chain employs TRBV10-3 and TRBJ2-2, with D possibly matching TRBD2 (6 bases). The V end lost 6 bases, the J end lost 2 bases, and 16 bases lay between the germline ends. The CDR3 covers 16 residues. CDR1 ENHRY and CDR2 SYGVKD come from the germline V gene.

This chain joins TRBV20-1 and TRBJ2-5, with D unclear. Trimming took off 1 base at V and 2 bases at J, with 11 bases between the two ends. The CDR3 loop spans 14 amino acids. The germline CDR1 and CDR2 sequences are DFQATT and SNEGSKA (reference sequence). DNA of the CDR3: TGCAGTGCTAGAGCCGGACCCCCTCAAGAGACCCAGTACTTC. This encodes CSARAGPPQETQYF.

The V call is TRBV6-2 or TRBV6-3, the J call TRBJ2-7; D is perhaps TRBD2 (5 bases). Germline loops: CDR1 MNHEY, CDR2 SVGEGT. V lost 4 bases and J lost 0, with 13 bases in between. The CDR3 consists of 15 residues. The chain's CDR3 is CASSSRLTYSYEQYF. The CDR3 DNA reads TGTGCCAGCAGTTCCCGACTAACATACTCCTACGAGCAGTACTTC.

The chain employs TRBV2 and TRBJ2-1; 8 bases match TRBD2. From germline, CDR1 is SNHLY and CDR2 FYNNEI. The V segment lost 6 bases and the J segment 10 bases; nucleotides outside the gene matches: 5. The CDR3 is 12 amino acids. CDR3 loop: CASRPTSGEQFF. The CDR3 nucleotides are TGTGCCAGCAGGCCCACTAGCGGAGAGCAGTTCTTC.

The V and J genes are TRBV5-1 and TRBJ2-2, with D perhaps TRBD2 (5 bases). V was shortened by 0 bases and J by 3 bases, with 12 bases between the two germline ends. CDR1 and CDR2 from the germline V gene are SGHRS and YFSETQ. The CDR3 has 16 amino acids. CDR3 region: CASSLGGRGYTGELFF. The CDR3 DNA sequence: TGCGCCAGCAGCTTGGGAGGGCGTGGCTACACCGGGGAGCTGTTTTTT.

Of note for this clonotype: This likely comes from a read error, as the CDR3 has no conserved phenylalanine or tryptophan at its end. The DNA is omitted, as the CDR3 cannot be located on it reliably, and the CDR3 follows TCRdb's listing. The genes are TRBV29-1 and TRBJ2-7; the DNA was not compared with TRBD1, the D call given in the table. The CDR3 comprises 13 residues, both ends counted. CDR1 is SQVTM and CDR2 is ANQGSEA in the germline V gene. The CDR3 sequence: CSVDRGGGYEQCS.

J is TRBJ1-1 and V is TRBV3-1; possible D gene TRBD1, 5 bases. The CDR3 totals 14 residues. Germline lookup yields CDR1 LGHDT and CDR2 YNNKEL (reference sequence). Trimming cost V 3 bases and J 4 bases, with 12 bases left between them. In DNA, the CDR3 is TGTGCCAGCAGCCATGGAGGGGCCCCCACTGAAGCTTTCTTT. Translated, it gives CASSHGGAPTEAFF.

CDR3 nucleotides: TGTGCCAGCGTCGCACAGGCTAACTATGGCTACACCTTC. Translation: CASVAQANYGYTF. J is TRBJ1-2 and V is TRBV14, with D possibly TRBD1 on 5 matching bases. The V gene's germline CDR1 is SGHDN and CDR2 FVKESK. The V end lost 8 bases, the J end lost 0 bases, and 10 bases lay between the germline ends. CDR3 size: 13 residues.

Many counts were recorded for this clonotype. The genes are TRBV5-8 and TRBJ2-7; 10 bases are shared with TRBD2. CDR1 is SGHTS, CDR2 YDEGEE, per germline. J gave up 3 bases and V 3 bases, and 3 bases lay outside the gene matches. CDR3 length equals 14 residues. CDR3 sequence: CASSSAGGVYEQYF. The CDR3 DNA follows: TGTGCCAGCAGCTCAGCGGGAGGGGTCTACGAGCAGTACTTC.

The chain links TRBV15 to TRBJ1-1; 8 bases are a match to TRBD1. The germline CDR1 and CDR2 sequences are LNHNV and YYDKDF (reference sequence). CDR3 length: 14 residues. V gave up 0 bases and J gave up 4 bases; unmatched junction bases: 1. Written as DNA, the CDR3 is TGTGCCACCAGCAGAGATCAGGGGGCCACTGAAGCTTTCTTT. It codes for CATSRDQGATEAFF. Based on the CDR3 plus reference TRBV15 and TRBJ1-1, the full variable domain is DAMVIQNPRYQVTQFGKPVTLSCSQTLNHNVMYWYQQKSSQAPKLLFHYYDKDFNNEADTPDNFQSRRPNTSFCFLDIRSPGLGDTAMYLCATSRDQGATEAFFGQGTRLTVV.

The chain recombines TRBV19 with TRBJ1-1; tentative D call: TRBD1 (5 bases). V was trimmed by 2 bases and J by 8 bases, leaving 18 bases between them. This CDR3 is built from 15 residues. Germline values: CDR1 LNHDA, CDR2 SQIVND (reference sequence). CDR3 residues: CASSITVEGFKEAFF. The CDR3 nucleotides are TGTGCCAGTAGTATAACTGTTGAGGGGTTCAAAGAAGCTTTCTTT. Filled out from reference TRBV19 and TRBJ1-1, the complete variable domain reads DGGITQSPKYLFRKEGQNVTLSCEQNLNHDAMYWYRQDPGQGLRLIYYSQIVNDFQKGDIAEGYSVSREKKESFPLTVTSAQKNPTAFYLCASSITVEGFKEAFFGQGTRLTVV.

This clonotype was recorded a few times. This chain links TRBV24-1 with TRBJ2-1; 8 nucleotides align to TRBD2. Per the germline V gene, CDR1 is KGHDR and CDR2 is SFDVKD. V was clipped by 6 bases and J by 4 bases; unmatched bases: 1. This CDR3 region has 13 residues. CDR3 amino acids: CATSSGGYNEQFF. The CDR3, as DNA: TGTGCCACCAGTTCGGGAGGGTACAATGAGCAGTTCTTC.

Comment on this clonotype: Germline is not matched at one junction end, which may reflect a read error. This chain connects TRBV7-8 to TRBJ1-2, with 8 bases fitting TRBD1. The V gene's germline CDR1 is SGHVS and CDR2 FQNEAQ. The length of the CDR3 is 14 residues. The CDR3 is CASSLGTGRYGYAF. The CDR3 DNA follows: TGTGCCAGCAGCCTCGGGACAGGAAGATATGGCTACGCCTTC.

The V gene is TRBV20-1, the J gene TRBJ2-3; 12 nucleotides align to TRBD2. The V and J ends lost 5 bases and 6 bases, in that order; junction bases with no gene match: 9. The germline V gene has CDR1 DFQATT and CDR2 SNEGSKA (reference sequence). The CDR3 runs to 15 residues. The CDR3 coding sequence is TGCAGTGCTCCACCGGGACTAGCGGGTAGGGATACGCAGTATTTT. Protein: CSAPPGLAGRDTQYF.

The chain is built from TRBV10-3 and TRBJ1-6; D is ambiguous. Trimming shortened V by 6 bases and J by 7 bases, and 19 bases separated the two germline ends. Germline V gene sequence: CDR1 ENHRY, CDR2 SYGVKD. The CDR3 totals 16 residues. CDR3 bases: TGTGCCATCAGGGAGAGCCCTTATGATACCAATTCACCCCTCCACTTT. Amino acid sequence: CAIRESPYDTNSPLHF.

V gene TRBV20-1 combines with J gene TRBJ2-7; 7 bases match TRBD1. Germline V CDR1 and CDR2: DFQATT, SNEGSKA (reference sequence). The J segment lost 4 bases and the V segment lost 4 bases, leaving 4 bases of the junction unmatched. The CDR3 runs to 12 residues. CDR3 in DNA: TGCAGTGCTATTAAACAGGGGTACGAGCAGTACTTC. This translates into CSAIKQGYEQYF.

This clonotype was detected many times. This rearrangement joins TRBV5-1 to TRBJ1-1; D is perhaps TRBD1 (6 bases). The CDR3 runs 15 residues. Germline V gives CDR1 SGHRS, CDR2 YFSETQ. V was trimmed by 3 bases and J by 2 bases, leaving 14 bases between them. CDR3 region: CASSYGQGPNTEAFF. CDR3 DNA sequence: TGCGCCAGCAGCTATGGGCAGGGGCCAAACACTGAAGCTTTCTTT.